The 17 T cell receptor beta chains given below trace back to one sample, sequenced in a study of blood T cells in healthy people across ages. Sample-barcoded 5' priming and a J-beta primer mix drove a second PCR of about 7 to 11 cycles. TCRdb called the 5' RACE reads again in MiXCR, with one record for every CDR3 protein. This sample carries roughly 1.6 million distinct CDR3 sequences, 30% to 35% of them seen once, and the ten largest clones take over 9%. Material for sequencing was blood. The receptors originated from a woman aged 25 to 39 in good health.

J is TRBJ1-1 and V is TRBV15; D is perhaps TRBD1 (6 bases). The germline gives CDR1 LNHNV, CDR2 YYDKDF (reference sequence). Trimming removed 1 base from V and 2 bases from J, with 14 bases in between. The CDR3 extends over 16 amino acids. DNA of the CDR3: TGTGCCACCAGCAGAGTTCTTGGGACACTTAACACTGAAGCTTTCTTT. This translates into CATSRVLGTLNTEAFF.

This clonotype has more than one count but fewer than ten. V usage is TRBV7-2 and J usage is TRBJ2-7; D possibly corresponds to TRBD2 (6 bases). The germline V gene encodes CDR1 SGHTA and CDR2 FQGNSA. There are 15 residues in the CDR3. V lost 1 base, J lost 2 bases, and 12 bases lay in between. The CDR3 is CASSLVGGAAYEQYF. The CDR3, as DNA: TGTGCCAGCAGCTTAGTCGGCGGGGCGGCCTACGAGCAGTACTTC.

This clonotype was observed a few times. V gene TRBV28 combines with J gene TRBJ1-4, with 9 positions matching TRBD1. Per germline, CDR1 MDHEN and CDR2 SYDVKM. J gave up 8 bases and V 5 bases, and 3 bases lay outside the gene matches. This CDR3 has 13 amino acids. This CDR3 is CASSTDRGEKLFF. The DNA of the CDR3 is TGTGCCAGCAGTACCGACAGGGGGGAAAAACTGTTTTTT.

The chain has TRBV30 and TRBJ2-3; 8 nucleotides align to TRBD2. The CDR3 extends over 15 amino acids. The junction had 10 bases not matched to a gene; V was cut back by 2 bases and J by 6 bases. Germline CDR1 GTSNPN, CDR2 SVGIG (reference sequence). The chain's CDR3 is CAWSKAERERDTQYF. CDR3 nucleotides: TGTGCCTGGAGTAAGGCTGAGCGGGAGAGGGATACGCAGTATTTT. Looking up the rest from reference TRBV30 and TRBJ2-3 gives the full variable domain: SQTIHQWPATLVQPVGSPLSLECTVEGTSNPNLYWYRQAAGRGLQLLFYSVGIGQISSEVPQNLSASRPQDRQFILSSKKLLLSDSGFYLCAWSKAERERDTQYFGPGTRLTVL.

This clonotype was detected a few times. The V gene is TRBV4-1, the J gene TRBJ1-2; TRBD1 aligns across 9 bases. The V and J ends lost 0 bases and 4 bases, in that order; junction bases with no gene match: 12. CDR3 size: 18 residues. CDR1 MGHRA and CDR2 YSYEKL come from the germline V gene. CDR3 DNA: TGCGCCAGCAGCCAAGAGTTCGCGAGGGACAGGGCTCCCTATGGCTACACCTTC. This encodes CASSQEFARDRAPYGYTF.

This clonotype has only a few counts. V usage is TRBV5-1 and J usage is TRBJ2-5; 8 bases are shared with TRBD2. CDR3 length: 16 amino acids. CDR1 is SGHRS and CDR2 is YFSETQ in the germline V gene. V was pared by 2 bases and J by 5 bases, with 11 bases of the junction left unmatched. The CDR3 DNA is TGCGCCAGCAGCTTAGTGACCGGGAGGGCGTGGGAGACCCAGTACTTC. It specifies CASSLVTGRAWETQYF.

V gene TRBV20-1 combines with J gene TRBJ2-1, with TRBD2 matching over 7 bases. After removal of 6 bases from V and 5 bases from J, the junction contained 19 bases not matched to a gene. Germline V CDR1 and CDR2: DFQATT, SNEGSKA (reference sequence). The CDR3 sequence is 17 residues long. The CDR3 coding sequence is TGCAGTGCCAGAAAGTCTACCGGGAGGCCGGGGCACAATGAGCAGTTCTTC. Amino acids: CSARKSTGRPGHNEQFF.

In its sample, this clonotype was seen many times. Here the CDR3 reads CASSLGGVAKNIQYF. DNA for the CDR3: TGTGCCAGCAGCTTAGGAGGGGTTGCCAAAAACATTCAGTACTTC. The rearrangement joins TRBV11-2 to TRBJ2-4; D assignment may be TRBD1 or TRBD2 (5 bases each). The CDR3 has 15 residues. The V and J ends lost 1 base and 1 base respectively, with 8 bases between them. Germline lookup yields CDR1 SGHAT and CDR2 FQNNGV.

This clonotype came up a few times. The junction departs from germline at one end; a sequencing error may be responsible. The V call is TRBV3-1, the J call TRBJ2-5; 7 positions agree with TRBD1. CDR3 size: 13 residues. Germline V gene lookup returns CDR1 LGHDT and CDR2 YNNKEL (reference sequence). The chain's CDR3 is CASTRQGQEAQYF. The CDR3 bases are TGTGCCAGCACCCGACAGGGCCAAGAGGCCCAGTACTTC.

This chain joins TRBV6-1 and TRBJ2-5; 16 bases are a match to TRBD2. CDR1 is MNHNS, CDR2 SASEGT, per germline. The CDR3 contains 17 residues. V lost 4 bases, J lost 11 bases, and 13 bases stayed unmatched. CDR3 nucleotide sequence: TGTGCCAGCAGTGCCATTCCGGGACTAGCGGGAGGGAGGGGGCAGTACTTC. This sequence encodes CASSAIPGLAGGRGQYF.

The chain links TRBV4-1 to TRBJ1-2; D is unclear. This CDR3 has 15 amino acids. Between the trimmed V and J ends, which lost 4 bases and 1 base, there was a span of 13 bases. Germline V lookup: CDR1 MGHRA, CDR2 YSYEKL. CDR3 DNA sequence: TGCGCCAGCAGCCTAACCTTGACACGTAACTATGGCTACACCTTC. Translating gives CASSLTLTRNYGYTF.

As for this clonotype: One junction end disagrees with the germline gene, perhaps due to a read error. The CDR3 sequence: CSTRFGAEYGYTF. The CDR3 coding sequence is TGCAGTACTAGATTTGGGGCAGAGTATGGCTACACCTTC. This rearrangement joins TRBV20-1 to TRBJ1-2; possible D gene TRBD1, 5 bases. Germline CDR1 reads DFQATT; CDR2 reads SNEGSKA (reference sequence). The CDR3 sequence is 13 residues long.

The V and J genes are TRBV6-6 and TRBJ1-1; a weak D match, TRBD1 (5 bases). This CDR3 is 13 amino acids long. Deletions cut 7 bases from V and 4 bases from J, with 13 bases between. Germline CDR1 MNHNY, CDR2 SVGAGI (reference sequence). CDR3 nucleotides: TGTGCCAGCACTAGGGGAGACGGCACTGAAGCTTTCTTT. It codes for CASTRGDGTEAFF.

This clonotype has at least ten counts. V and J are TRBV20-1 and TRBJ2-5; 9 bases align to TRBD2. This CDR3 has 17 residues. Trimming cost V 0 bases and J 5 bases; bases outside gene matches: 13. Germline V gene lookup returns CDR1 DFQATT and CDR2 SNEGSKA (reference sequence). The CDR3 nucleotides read TGCAGTGCTAGAGATCGAAGAGGGCGGGAGGGCCTCGAGACCCAGTACTTC. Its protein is CSARDRRGREGLETQYF.

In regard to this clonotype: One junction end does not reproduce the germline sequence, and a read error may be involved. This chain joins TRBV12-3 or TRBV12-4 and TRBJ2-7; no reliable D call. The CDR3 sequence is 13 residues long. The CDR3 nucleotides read TGTGCCTGCAGTTTGGGGTACTCCTACGAGCAGTACTTC. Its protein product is CACSLGYSYEQYF.

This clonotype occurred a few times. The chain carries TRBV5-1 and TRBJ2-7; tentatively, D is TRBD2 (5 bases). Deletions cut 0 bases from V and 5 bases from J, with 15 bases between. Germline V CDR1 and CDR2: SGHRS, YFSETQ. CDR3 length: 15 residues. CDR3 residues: CASSLEDSGIDEQYF. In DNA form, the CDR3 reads TGCGCCAGCAGCTTGGAGGATTCGGGGATCGACGAGCAGTACTTC.

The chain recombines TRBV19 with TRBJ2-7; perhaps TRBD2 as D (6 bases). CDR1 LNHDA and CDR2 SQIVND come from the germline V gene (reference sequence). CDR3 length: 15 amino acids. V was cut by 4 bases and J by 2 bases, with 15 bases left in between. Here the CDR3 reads CASSNERAAPYEQYF. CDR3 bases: TGTGCCAGTAGTAACGAGCGGGCGGCCCCCTACGAGCAGTACTTC. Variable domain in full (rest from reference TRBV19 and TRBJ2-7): DGGITQSPKYLFRKEGQNVTLSCEQNLNHDAMYWYRQDPGQGLRLIYYSQIVNDFQKGDIAEGYSVSREKKESFPLTVTSAQKNPTAFYLCASSNERAAPYEQYFGPGTRLTVT.